This T cell receptor (beta chain) was found in a study of blood T cell repertoires in COVID-19. For the study at large: COVID-19 samples collected from the United States, Italy and Spain covered acute and convalescent phases. Sources were T cells, B-cell-depleted T cells, or PBMCs; the material itself was cDNA or gDNA.

Each recovered donor of Cohort 3 presented with two negative PCRs, clearance, or symptom resolution. This table comes from immunoSEQ multiplex PCR, and its TCRdb copy is limited to in-frame clones, with some not included. The sample has roughly 140,000 clones; about 80% are singletons. The germline V gene has CDR1 SGDLS and CDR2 YYNGEE. The CDR3 loop spans 16 amino acids. V was clipped by 4 bases and J by 5 bases; unmatched bases: 12. This TCR derives from a man in his fifties who had recovered from COVID-19. The sequencing input was PBMCs or T cells enriched from blood (not recorded which). The rearrangement uses TRBV9 and TRBJ2-5; 9 nucleotides align to TRBD2. CDR3 sequence reads: CASSPRRASGVETQYF. The CDR3 DNA reads TGTGCCAGCAGCCCCCGCCGGGCTAGCGGGGTCGAGACCCAGTACTTC.